Shown below are 8 T cell receptor beta chains from a single sample sequenced in a study of pediatric ulcerative colitis. The method was immunoSEQ multiplex PCR; TCRdb's version includes in-frame clones alone and lacks a portion of them. The sample holds tens of thousands of clones, about two thirds seen once. During colonoscopy, one to two rectal pinch biopsies were collected. The specimen sequenced was gut tissue. Every receptor here comes from a boy aged 10-17 years with severe ulcerative colitis.

The genes are TRBV19 and TRBJ1-2; 10 bases are shared with TRBD1. This CDR3 spans 14 amino acids. Per germline, CDR1 LNHDA and CDR2 SQIVND (reference sequence). V shed 8 bases, J shed 7 bases, and the junction held 10 bases outside the gene matches. CDR3: CASGPGTGVPGYTF. CDR3 bases: TGTGCCAGTGGGCCCGGGACAGGGGTTCCTGGCTACACCTTC.

V is TRBV6-1 and J is TRBJ1-5; D remains ambiguous. Germline V gene data show CDR1 as MNHNS and CDR2 as SASEGT. With 3 bases removed from V and 6 bases from J, the gap between germline ends came to 6 bases. This CDR3 comprises 12 residues. CDR3 DNA: TGTGCCAGCAGTGAGGACGTTCAGCCCCAGCATTTT. Protein product: CASSEDVQPQHF.

The chain joins TRBV6-4 to TRBJ2-2; 7 nucleotides match TRBD1. Germline lookup yields CDR1 MRHNA and CDR2 SNTAGT. The junction had 3 bases not matched to a gene; V was cut back by 5 bases and J by 3 bases. The CDR3 consists of 14 residues. CDR3 protein: CASSTGTDTGELFF. CDR3 DNA: TGTGCCAGCAGTACCGGGACAGACACCGGGGAGCTGTTTTTT.

The chain joins TRBV9 to TRBJ2-3, with D unresolved. V lost 4 bases and J lost 6, with 9 bases in between. Germline assignment: CDR1 SGDLS and CDR2 YYNGEE. The CDR3 is made up of 12 amino acids. DNA of the CDR3: TGTGCCAGCAGCACCCTTCCCGATACGCAGTATTTT. Its protein product is CASSTLPDTQYF.

This sequence joins TRBV6-1 and TRBJ2-6, with a possible D match to TRBD1 (5 bases). The CDR3 sequence is 16 residues long. CDR1 is MNHNS, CDR2 SASEGT, per germline. V shed 3 bases and J shed 0 bases, with 9 bases lying between them. CDR3 in amino acids: CASSERQSSGANVLTF. In DNA, the CDR3 is TGTGCCAGCAGTGAGAGACAGAGCTCTGGGGCCAACGTCCTGACTTTC.

V usage is TRBV19 and J usage is TRBJ1-6; D is possibly TRBD1 (6 bases). Germline CDR1 and CDR2: LNHDA and SQIVND (reference sequence). Trimming took 4 bases from V and 6 from J, leaving 7 bases between them. The CDR3 covers 13 residues. The CDR3 coding sequence is TGTGCCAGTAGTACCAGGGGTAATTCACCCCTCCACTTT. Translation gives CASSTRGNSPLHF.

This clone has a single count. The chain joins TRBV27 to TRBJ1-2, with a possible D match to TRBD1 (5 bases). With 8 bases removed from V and 5 bases from J, the gap between germline ends came to 21 bases. Germline CDR1 reads MNHEY; CDR2 reads SMNVEV (reference sequence). The CDR3 length is 15 residues. The CDR3 spells CASSLTGHSRYGYTF. The CDR3 coding sequence is TGTGCCAGCTCTCTTACAGGCCACTCTAGGTATGGCTACACCTTC.

This chain connects TRBV5-1 to TRBJ1-4, with TRBD1 as a possible D gene (5 bases). This CDR3 spans 14 amino acids. Germline V gene data show CDR1 as SGHRS and CDR2 as YFSETQ. V lost 6 bases, J lost 2 bases, and 11 bases lay in between. The CDR3 DNA sequence: TGCGCCAGCACCCAGGGTGGCACTAATGAAAAACTGTTTTTT. Amino acid sequence: CASTQGGTNEKLFF.